The 23 T cell receptor beta chains presented below share a single source sample, sequenced in a study of OX40 agonist ivuxolimab in advanced cancers. The assay was immunoSEQ multiplex PCR, and TCRdb's table has in-frame clones only and misses some. The repertoire holds roughly 6,700 clones, with 70% to 80% as singletons. Source: CD4+ or CD8+ T cells sorted from blood, taken in a trial of the OX40 agonist ivuxolimab. Every receptor here comes from an adult with an advanced solid tumor such as melanoma, head and neck, liver or kidney cancer.

The chain carries TRBV4-3 and TRBJ2-7; 10 bases match TRBD2. Germline CDR1 is LGHNA and CDR2 is YSLEER. This CDR3 region has 17 residues. Germline trimming cut 0 bases from V and 2 bases from J; bases unmatched to any gene: 7. CDR3 in amino acids: CASSQEIAGGRAYEQYF. The CDR3 nucleotides read TGCGCCAGCAGCCAAGAGATAGCGGGGGGCCGGGCCTACGAGCAGTACTTC.

The chain has TRBV9 and TRBJ2-3, with D unclear. Trimming took off 0 bases at V and 2 bases at J, with 4 bases between the two ends. Germline CDR1 and CDR2: SGDLS and YYNGEE. The CDR3 is 13 amino acids. The CDR3 DNA follows: TGTGCCAGCAGCGTAGGATCCACAGATACGCAGTATTTT. This codes for CASSVGSTDTQYF. Full variable domain (remainder filled in from reference TRBV9 and TRBJ2-3): DSGVTQTPKHLITATGQRVTLRCSPRSGDLSVYWYQQSLDQGLQFLIQYYNGEERAKGNILERFSAQQFPDLHSELNLSSLELGDSALYFCASSVGSTDTQYFGPGTRLTVL.

The chain uses TRBV10-2 and TRBJ2-2; possibly TRBD1 for D (5 bases). The germline V gene encodes CDR1 WSHSY and CDR2 SAAADI. The CDR3 spans 11 residues. Trimming stripped 8 bases from V and 8 bases from J, with 9 bases between. CDR3 amino acids: CASAQGGELFF. Here the CDR3 DNA reads TGCGCCAGCGCCCAGGGAGGGGAGCTGTTTTTT.

The chain employs TRBV7-8 and TRBJ1-2; D may be TRBD1 (5 bases). The CDR3 runs 15 residues. With 5 bases removed from V and 0 bases from J, the gap between germline ends came to 13 bases. The germline V gene has CDR1 SGHVS and CDR2 FQNEAQ. Here the CDR3 DNA reads TGTGCCAGCAGCCCGACGTCAGGGCCTAACTATGGCTACACCTTC. This translates into CASSPTSGPNYGYTF.

J is TRBJ2-1 and V is TRBV27, with 7 nucleotides matching TRBD2. Germline lookup yields CDR1 MNHEY and CDR2 SMNVEV (reference sequence). There are 15 residues in the CDR3. Germline trimming cut 7 bases from V and 0 bases from J; bases unmatched to any gene: 6. This CDR3 is CASTSWDYSYNEQFF. In nucleotides, the CDR3 is TGTGCCAGCACCTCTTGGGACTACTCCTACAATGAGCAGTTCTTC.

The J gene is TRBJ1-2, the V gene TRBV9; D gene ambiguous. This CDR3 has 12 amino acids. Germline CDR1 SGDLS, CDR2 YYNGEE. Trimming shortened V by 0 bases and J by 6 bases, and 6 bases separated the two germline ends. CDR3: CASSVGVNGYTF. In nucleotides, the CDR3 is TGTGCCAGCAGCGTAGGGGTTAATGGCTACACCTTC.

The rearrangement joins TRBV27 to TRBJ1-5, with 10 bases identical to TRBD1. The V and J ends lost 7 bases and 9 bases, in that order; junction bases with no gene match: 9. Germline V lookup: CDR1 MNHEY, CDR2 SMNVEV (reference sequence). The CDR3 totals 14 residues. CDR3 sequence (DNA): TGTGCCAGCACGACAGGGGGCGCGAGACGGCCCCAGCATTTT. Amino acid sequence: CASTTGGARRPQHF.

The V call is TRBV7-2, the J call TRBJ2-1; 8 bases line up with TRBD2. CDR3 size: 17 residues. Germline loops: CDR1 SGHTA, CDR2 FQGNSA. The junction had 9 bases not matched to a gene; V was cut back by 5 bases and J by 0 bases. The CDR3 sequence: CASSDPAGGSSYNEQFF. The CDR3 nucleotides are TGTGCCAGCAGCGATCCCGCGGGGGGCAGCTCCTACAATGAGCAGTTCTTC.

The V gene is TRBV7-9, the J gene TRBJ1-6; no firm D call. Looked up from germline, CDR1 is SEHNR and CDR2 is FQNEAQ (reference sequence). The CDR3 sequence is 13 residues long. Trimming shortened V by 3 bases and J by 5 bases, and 5 bases separated the two germline ends. The CDR3 sequence is CASSFNNNSPLHF. The CDR3 coding sequence is TGTGCCAGCAGCTTCAACAATAATTCACCCCTCCACTTT.

V usage is TRBV2 and J usage is TRBJ2-2; D gene unclear. Germline V gene lookup returns CDR1 SNHLY and CDR2 FYNNEI. This CDR3 is built from 16 residues. With 3 bases removed from V and 3 bases from J, the gap between germline ends came to 14 bases. In nucleotides, the CDR3 is TGTGCCAGCAGTGATACGGTTTCCGGTGACACCGGGGAGCTGTTTTTT. As protein: CASSDTVSGDTGELFF.

This clone was detected only a few times. The V and J genes are TRBV21-1 and TRBJ2-1; TRBD1, as called in the table, went unchecked against the DNA. TRBV21-1 is a documented pseudogene. The CDR3 is made up of 14 amino acids. Here the CDR3 DNA reads TGTGCCACTCATTCAACAGGGACCACCAATGAGCAGTTCTTC. It codes for CATHSTGTTNEQFF.

Written as DNA, the CDR3 is TGTGCCAGCAGCGTATCCTCAGATACGCAGTATTTT. Translated, it gives CASSVSSDTQYF. V usage is TRBV9 and J usage is TRBJ2-3; D not certain. V lost 1 base and J 4 bases, leaving 4 bases between the germline ends. The CDR3 has 12 amino acids. The germline gives CDR1 SGDLS, CDR2 YYNGEE.

The chain couples TRBV28 to TRBJ1-1; D gene uncertain. The V end lost 2 bases, the J end lost 4 bases, and 11 bases lay between the germline ends. This CDR3 region has 14 residues. From germline, CDR1 is MDHEN and CDR2 SYDVKM. The CDR3 protein is CASSLGSSITEAFF. In nucleotides, the CDR3 is TGTGCCAGCAGTTTAGGTTCATCCATCACTGAAGCTTTCTTT.

CDR3 amino acids: CASSPRRGAAPTFF. The CDR3 nucleotides read TGTGCCAGCAGCCCCCGCCGGGGAGCAGCTCCGACGTTCTTC. The chain carries TRBV9 and TRBJ2-1; D is perhaps TRBD2 (5 bases). The CDR3 runs 14 residues. The V end lost 4 bases, the J end lost 15 bases, and 23 bases lay between the germline ends. CDR1 is SGDLS and CDR2 is YYNGEE in the germline V gene. The full variable domain, completed using reference TRBV9 and TRBJ2-1, is DSGVTQTPKHLITATGQRVTLRCSPRSGDLSVYWYQQSLDQGLQFLIQYYNGEERAKGNILERFSAQQFPDLHSELNLSSLELGDSALYFCASSPRRGAAPTFFGPGTRLTVL.

The CDR3 is CASSTPRGGREQFF. The CDR3 DNA reads as TGTGCCAGTAGTACGCCAAGGGGGGGACGGGAGCAGTTCTTC. The chain is built from TRBV19 and TRBJ2-1; perhaps TRBD2 as D (7 bases). This CDR3 comprises 14 residues. V was cut by 4 bases and J by 10 bases, with 17 bases left in between. In germline, CDR1 is LNHDA, CDR2 SQIVND (reference sequence).

This rearrangement joins TRBV9 to TRBJ2-7; D might be TRBD1 or TRBD2, each matching 6 bases. The CDR3 spans 15 residues. Germline CDR1 is SGDLS and CDR2 is YYNGEE. V lost 2 bases and J lost 2, with 14 bases in between. CDR3 in amino acids: CASSVRGQEPYEQYF. The CDR3 region has the DNA TGTGCCAGCAGCGTTCGGGGGCAGGAGCCCTACGAGCAGTACTTC.

The V gene is TRBV5-1, the J gene TRBJ1-1, with D perhaps TRBD1 (5 bases). The CDR3 extends over 15 amino acids. Germline values: CDR1 SGHRS, CDR2 YFSETQ. The V and J ends lost 4 bases and 7 bases respectively, with 20 bases between them. CDR3: CASSLWQGAYLEAFF. The CDR3 DNA reads TGCGCCAGCAGCCTGTGGCAAGGGGCCTATCTTGAAGCTTTCTTT.

The chain carries TRBV9 and TRBJ2-7, with no clear D. The ends were cut back, 1 base at V and 2 bases at J, with 10 bases in the middle. Germline V gives CDR1 SGDLS, CDR2 YYNGEE. This CDR3 has 14 amino acids. DNA for the CDR3: TGTGCCAGCAGCGTAAGAGGAACACCCTACGAGCAGTACTTC. Encoded protein: CASSVRGTPYEQYF.

This clone was seen once. The V gene is TRBV7-2, the J gene TRBJ2-3, with D perhaps being TRBD1 or TRBD2 (5 bases each). The CDR3 is 14 residues long. Trimming took off 3 bases at V and 2 bases at J, with 9 bases between the two ends. Germline V lookup: CDR1 SGHTA, CDR2 FQGNSA. The CDR3 region is CASSFLGVTDTQYF. CDR3 nucleotide sequence: TGTGCCAGCAGCTTCTTGGGGGTCACAGATACGCAGTATTTT.

As regards this clone: At one of its ends the junction is not consistent with the germline gene, which may arise from a read error. The chain employs TRBV7-7 and TRBJ2-1, with 7 bases lining up with TRBD1. CDR1 is SSHAT, CDR2 FNYEAQ, per germline (reference sequence). The CDR3 extends over 14 amino acids. The CDR3 nucleotides read TGTGCTAGCAGCTTCAACAGGGGAGCGGATGAGCAGTTCTTC. It translates to CASSFNRGADEQFF.

J is TRBJ1-1 and V is TRBV9; D call uncertain. Trimming shortened V by 0 bases and J by 7 bases, and 13 bases separated the two germline ends. Germline loops: CDR1 SGDLS, CDR2 YYNGEE. The CDR3 is 14 residues long. CDR3 in amino acids: CASSVGSGTGEAFF. For the CDR3, the DNA is TGTGCCAGCAGCGTAGGGTCAGGTACCGGTGAAGCTTTCTTT. Based on the CDR3 plus reference TRBV9 and TRBJ1-1, the full variable domain is DSGVTQTPKHLITATGQRVTLRCSPRSGDLSVYWYQQSLDQGLQFLIQYYNGEERAKGNILERFSAQQFPDLHSELNLSSLELGDSALYFCASSVGSGTGEAFFGQGTRLTVV.

This chain joins TRBV11-2 and TRBJ2-7, with a tentative D call TRBD2 (5 bases). The CDR3 length is 12 residues. Germline CDR1 SGHAT, CDR2 FQNNGV. With 6 bases removed from V and 4 bases from J, the gap between germline ends came to 10 bases. In nucleotides, the CDR3 is TGTGCCAGCAGAACTAGTCTGTACGAGCAGTACTTC. Protein product: CASRTSLYEQYF.

To note about this clone: A read error may account for a junction end that differs from germline. The chain is built from TRBV7-7 and TRBJ2-5; 8 bases align to TRBD2. Germline-derived CDR1 and CDR2 are SSHAT and FNYEAQ (reference sequence). The CDR3 consists of 15 residues. The CDR3 DNA reads TGTGCTAGCAGCTACACTAGCGGCCCTCAAGAGACCCAGTACTTC. Translation: CASSYTSGPQETQYF.